This record covers a single TCR beta chain. Its matching antigen is unknown. The data belong to a study of blood T cells in healthy people across ages. General study results and limits: The donors' CMV status was not determined, possibly confounding changes in expanded clonotypes.

Next came a second PCR, run for roughly 6 to 11 cycles, which used a sample-barcoded 5' primer along with a J-beta primer mix. TCRdb fed the 5' RACE reads into MiXCR, producing one record per CDR3 protein. The sample records about 1 million distinct CDR3 sequences, around 25% being singletons. The CDR3 has 15 residues. The germline V gene encodes CDR1 SGHTA and CDR2 FQGNSA. These data are also associated with another study on T cells of mothers and their children. As that report states: The cDNA synthesis received all extracted RNA, at about 1.5 ug per 15 ul.

The sequenced sample was blood. The V call is TRBV7-2, the J call TRBJ2-5, with D perhaps TRBD2 (5 bases). The J call may not be correct, given that the DNA end is closer to TRBJ2-1. The receptor was isolated from a girl aged 2 to 9 in good health. The CDR3 protein is CASSLWTGLTNEQFF. As DNA, the CDR3 is TGTGCCAGCAGCTTATGGACCGGACTCACCAATGAGCAGTTCTTC.